What follows is one T cell receptor beta chain and its context. This sample also contains other DNA sequences that code for the same CDR3. The data stem from a study of blood T cell repertoires in COVID-19. Whole-study context: Some COVID-19 samples were acute and others convalescent; all came from the United States, Italy and Spain.

The assay was immunoSEQ multiplex PCR, and TCRdb's table has in-frame clones only and misses some. Of approximately 210,000 clones listed, roughly 76% are singletons. The sample consisted of peripheral blood. The clonotype originates from a human donor in a cohort sampled during active COVID-19.

The CDR3 coding sequence is TGTGCCAGCAGCTTGACCGGGGAGACCCAGTACTTC. Encoded protein: CASSLTGETQYF. The chain carries TRBV5-6 and TRBJ2-5; D is uncertain. Per the germline V gene, CDR1 is SGHDT and CDR2 is YYEEEE. There are 12 residues in the CDR3. The V end was cut by 1 base, the J end by 5 bases, with 6 bases between.